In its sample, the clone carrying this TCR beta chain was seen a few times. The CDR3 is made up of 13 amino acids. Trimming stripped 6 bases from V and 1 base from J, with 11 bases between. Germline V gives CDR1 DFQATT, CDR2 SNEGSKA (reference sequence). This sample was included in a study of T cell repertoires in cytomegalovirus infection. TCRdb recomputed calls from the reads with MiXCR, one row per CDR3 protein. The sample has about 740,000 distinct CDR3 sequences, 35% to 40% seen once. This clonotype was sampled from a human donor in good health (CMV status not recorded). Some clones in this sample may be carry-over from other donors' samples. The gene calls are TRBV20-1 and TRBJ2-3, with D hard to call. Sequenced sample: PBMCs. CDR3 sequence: CSASPSGTDTQYF. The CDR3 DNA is TGCAGTGCCTCTCCCTCAGGCACAGATACGCAGTATTTT.